This TCR beta chain originates from a study of response to subunit inactivated influenza vaccine. Study-wide findings and caveats: Each seasonal influenza vaccination recruits few new T cells, the authors suggested.

MiXCR, run by TCRdb on the RT-PCR reads, gives a single entry per CDR3 protein. The sample includes roughly 630,000 distinct CDR3 sequences, about 15% of them seen just once. The CDR3 runs to 16 residues. Per the germline V gene, CDR1 is MRHNA and CDR2 is SNTAGT. V shed 0 bases and J 4 bases; nucleotides not matched to a gene: 1. As regards this clonotype: Its antigen is not known.

The rearrangement uses TRBV6-4 and TRBJ2-1, with 12 bases fitting TRBD2. This TCR came from a man aged 50 or older who received an inactivated influenza vaccine. The sequences come from PBMCs from blood, collected approximately 15 days before vaccination. CDR3: CASSDSGTSGYNEQFF. The CDR3 DNA sequence: TGTGCCAGCAGTGACTCTGGGACTAGCGGGTACAATGAGCAGTTCTTC.